This TCR beta chain was found in a study of technical replicates of blood from a few donors. The assay was immunoSEQ multiplex PCR, and TCRdb's table has in-frame clones only and misses some. The sample records 55,000 to 75,000 clones, about nine tenths being singletons. CDR3 length equals 15 residues. The V gene lost 2 bases and the J gene lost 4 bases, with 12 bases spanning the gap. Germline values: CDR1 SGHVS, CDR2 FNYEAQ. The sequenced sample consisted of PBMCs. The TCR originated in a human donor in good health. Some clones in this sample may be carry-over from other donors' samples. The V and J genes are TRBV7-6 and TRBJ2-1, with D maybe TRBD2 (6 bases). The CDR3 sequence: CASSLSGTGYNEQFF. The CDR3 DNA reads TGTGCCAGCAGCTTAAGTGGGACTGGATACAATGAGCAGTTCTTC.